Listed below are T cell receptor beta chains from one sample, sequenced in a study of a mutant IDH1 vaccine in newly diagnosed glioma. No antigen is known for these receptors. Assay: immunoSEQ multiplex PCR; the TCRdb copy retains only in-frame clones and omits some. The table includes some 59,000 clones, about 89% detected once. The sample consisted of PBMCs, taken from a glioma patient whose treatment included an IDH1 peptide vaccine. Source of these receptors: a middle-aged man with glioma. CDR3s include the opening cysteine and the closing phenylalanine or tryptophan. D genes are given only for firm matches. Not every row has a clone size; where given, it reads once, few, many or a size class.

D	size	V	J	CDR3	DNA
TRBD2	.	TRBV7-2	TRBJ2-1	CASNLNLLAGDGEQFF	TGTGCCAGCAACTTAAATCTCCTAGCGGGAGACGGGGAGCAGTTCTTC
.	.	TRBV13	TRBJ1-1	CASSFQQPSMNTEAFF	TGTGCCAGCAGCTTCCAACAGCCATCAATGAACACTGAAGCTTTCTTT
.	.	TRBV12-2	TRBJ1-2	CASRLDLLTAMGYTF	TGTGCAAGTCGCTTAGACCTCTTGACAGCGATGGGCTACACCTTC
.	.	TRBV9	TRBJ1-4	CASSPSQAVEKLFF	TGTGCCAGCAGCCCATCCCAGGCGGTCGAAAAACTGTTTTTT
TRBD1	.	TRBV6-5	TRBJ1-2	CASRTDREVYGYTF	TGTGCCAGCAGAACGGACAGGGAGGTCTATGGCTACACCTTC
TRBD1	.	TRBV12-5	TRBJ1-1	CASGLGQGAEAFF	TGTGCTAGTGGTTTAGGGCAGGGGGCTGAAGCTTTCTTT
TRBD1	.	TRBV6-6	TRBJ2-7	CASSTRDSYEQYF	TGTGCCAGCAGTACCCGGGACAGCTACGAGCAGTACTTC
.	once	TRBV27	TRBJ1-1	CASSLGMDTEAFF	TGTGCCAGCAGTTTGGGAATGGACACTGAAGCTTTCTTT
.	.	TRBV5-4	TRBJ1-1	CASSRWGRNTEAFF	TGTGCCAGCAGCCGCTGGGGCCGGAACACTGAAGCTTTCTTT
.	.	TRBV9	TRBJ1-1	CASSVEGLGGDTEAFF	TGTGCCAGCAGCGTAGAGGGCTTAGGCGGAGACACTGAAGCTTTCTTT
.	.	TRBV6-5	TRBJ1-5	CASSYNFRVKPQHF	TGTGCCAGCAGTTACAATTTCCGAGTCAAGCCCCAGCATTTT
.	.	TRBV7-2	TRBJ1-2	CASRGAGTYGYTF	TGTGCCAGCAGAGGAGCAGGAACCTATGGCTACACCTTC
.	.	TRBV19	TRBJ2-6	CASSTSSVSSGANVLTF	TGTGCCAGTAGTACGTCGTCCGTGAGCTCTGGGGCCAACGTCCTGACTTTC
.	.	TRBV11-2	TRBJ2-2	CASSLAPRVRTGELFF	TGTGCCAGCAGCTTAGCTCCCAGGGTGCGCACCGGGGAGCTGTTTTTT
.	.	TRBV7-3	TRBJ1-4	CASSLTPDCYAIDTTNEKLFF	TGTGCCAGCAGCTTAACTCCGGACTGTTACGCCATCGATACAACTAATGAAAAACTGTTTTTT
.	.	TRBV6-5	TRBJ1-1	CASSDRLPNTEAFF	TGTGCCAGCAGCGACAGGTTACCGAACACTGAAGCTTTCTTT
.	.	TRBV19	TRBJ2-4	CASSPEGTPKNIQYF	TGTGCCAGTAGTCCAGAGGGTACCCCTAAAAACATTCAGTACTTC
.	.	TRBV30	TRBJ1-5	CAWSAGSESNQPQHF	TGTGCCTGGAGTGCAGGGTCTGAGAGCAATCAGCCCCAGCATTTT
TRBD1	.	TRBV5-6	TRBJ2-5	CASSLTGARRGTQYF	TGTGCCAGCAGCTTAACAGGGGCCCGAAGGGGGACCCAGTACTTC
.	.	TRBV28	TRBJ2-7	CASSLRPDSSYEQYF	TGTGCCAGCAGTTTAAGGCCCGATAGCTCCTACGAGCAGTACTTC
.	once	TRBV30	TRBJ1-6	CAWRLESDSPLHF	TGTGCCTGGAGGCTTGAATCGGATTCACCCCTCCACTTT
.	.	TRBV6-1	TRBJ1-3	CASRPVDRLGNTIYF	TGTGCCAGCAGGCCGGTGGACAGACTTGGAAACACCATATATTTT
TRBD2	.	TRBV6-5	TRBJ2-3	CASSYWRGGTDTQYF	TGTGCCAGCAGTTACTGGCGGGGGGGCACAGATACGCAGTATTTT
TRBD1	.	TRBV30	TRBJ1-2	CAWSIPGTGGGGYTF	TGTGCCTGGAGTATCCCCGGGACAGGGGGTGGTGGCTACACCTTC
TRBD1	.	TRBV2	TRBJ1-6	CASTYRGDNSPLHF	TGTGCCAGCACCTACAGGGGAGACAATTCACCCCTCCACTTT
.	.	TRBV4-3	TRBJ1-2	CASSQARDAPDYGYTF	TGCGCCAGCAGCCAAGCCAGGGACGCCCCGGACTATGGCTACACCTTC
.	.	TRBV5-1	TRBJ2-7	CASSLGAGLHYEQYF	TGCGCCAGCAGCTTGGGCGCCGGGCTCCACTACGAGCAGTACTTC
.	.	TRBV7-3	TRBJ2-2	CASKAGGELFF	TGTGCCAGCAAGGCTGGCGGGGAGCTGTTTTTT
TRBD1	once	TRBV2	TRBJ2-1	CASSDPGQAAEYYNEQFF	TGTGCCAGCAGCGATCCGGGACAGGCAGCCGAATACTACAATGAGCAGTTCTTC
TRBD1	.	TRBV7-3	TRBJ1-5	CASSATGGQPQHF	TGTGCCAGCAGCGCGACAGGGGGTCAGCCCCAGCATTTT
.	.	TRBV27	TRBJ2-5	CASSLAGPQETQYF	TGTGCCAGCAGTTTAGCTGGACCCCAAGAGACCCAGTACTTC
TRBD1	.	TRBV6-5	TRBJ1-2	CASSRGQPNYGYTF	TGTGCCAGCAGTAGGGGACAGCCTAACTATGGCTACACCTTC
TRBD2	.	TRBV5-4	TRBJ2-1	CASTIAGGHDEQFF	TGTGCCAGCACAATAGCGGGGGGGCACGATGAGCAGTTCTTC
.	.	TRBV5-1	TRBJ2-5	CASSLAGGNQETQYF	TGCGCCAGCAGCTTGGCCGGAGGGAACCAAGAGACCCAGTACTTC
TRBD1	.	TRBV5-1	TRBJ1-3	CASSFDRAFGNTIYF	TGCGCCAGCAGCTTTGACAGGGCTTTCGGAAACACCATATATTTT
.	.	TRBV5-6	TRBJ1-2	CASSLQGYYGYTF	TGTGCCAGCAGCCTCCAGGGCTACTATGGCTACACCTTC
TRBD1	once	TRBV11-2	TRBJ2-5	CASSSTGGPETQYF	TGTGCCAGCAGCTCTACAGGGGGCCCAGAGACCCAGTACTTC